This TCR beta chain was captured by sequencing in a study of T cell changes during pregnancy in multiple sclerosis (dated by TCRdb to about 2019). About the investigation overall: The study examined how the T cell repertoire changed over the course of pregnancy in women with multiple sclerosis.

Of note for this clone: The antigen it recognizes is unknown. Nothing much larger sits one base from this clone, and base qualities are not available.

There are 17 amino acids in the CDR3, from cysteine to phenylalanine inclusive. The kept DNA is CDR3 alone, 51 bases in frame from the first base. Deletion took 3 bases off V and 2 bases off J, with a span of 20 bases between the germline ends. In the germline V gene, CDR1 corresponds to SGHAT and CDR2 to FQNNGV. Library generation was performed with the immunoSEQ multiplex PCR assay. TCRdb stores this immuneACCESS table with in-frame sequences only. Part of the clones is absent; in the studies checked, under half of the shortfall reflects unresolved V genes, and no reason is known for the rest. This sample holds approximately 100,000 clones; more than 80% were observed only once. The ten top clones hold under 1.5% of the sample.

The chain uses TRBV11-2 and TRBJ2-7, with no confidently assigned D gene. This specimen was peripheral blood, taken in the second trimester of pregnancy. This TCR derives from a female donor with multiple sclerosis, enrolled in a pregnancy study. The CDR3 region: CASSFQRDVVTPYEQYF. The DNA sequence is TGTGCCAGCAGCTTCCAGCGTGACGTAGTCACACCCTACGAGCAGTACTTC.